Given below is one T cell receptor beta chain in context. The data originate from a study of Ad26.COV2.S vaccination and SARS-CoV-2 variants. Repertoires were generated with immunoSEQ multiplex PCR, while TCRdb's copy carries only in-frame clones and drops some. The profile shows 250,000 or so clones, roughly nine tenths of them singletons. Germline V gene lookup returns CDR1 LNHDA and CDR2 SQIVND (reference sequence). This CDR3 has 16 amino acids. The V gene lost 1 base and the J gene lost 0 bases, with 10 bases spanning the gap. Treatment meaning: about 20 received Ad26.COV2.S at low or high dose, single or two shots; five or six received placebo; per-sample allocation not given. On day 63 after the first injection, vaccine and placebo recipients gave samples.

The input for sequencing was peripheral blood, taken in a trial of Ad26.COV2.S vaccine versus placebo. This sequence joins TRBV19 and TRBJ2-4; D remains ambiguous. This TCR was recovered from a person aged 18-60 years who received the Ad26.COV2.S COVID-19 vaccine or a placebo. CDR3: CASSIAETIAKNIQYF. For the CDR3, the DNA is TGTGCCAGTAGTATAGCAGAGACAATAGCCAAAAACATTCAGTACTTC.